Below, one T cell receptor (beta chain) is given with its context. The entry originates in a study of blood T cell repertoires in COVID-19. About the study: The samples span acute and convalescent COVID-19 from the United States, Italy and Spain.

V lost 4 bases and J lost 6, with 13 bases in between. Germline V lookup: CDR1 SGHTA, CDR2 FQGNSA. This CDR3 is 13 amino acids long. Study processing details: Using reference gene primer amplification, nucleated cell counts were estimated. Clones were sequenced by immunoSEQ multiplex PCR, and TCRdb holds only the in-frame ones, with some missing. The V and J calls and clone size were taken over from that table, and D and trimming were inferred from the DNA. The sample yields 200,000 to 300,000 clones, 84% seen once. The clonotype comes from a woman aged 40 to 50 who had recovered from COVID-19. The V gene is TRBV7-2, the J gene TRBJ2-7; a possible D gene is TRBD1 (6 bases). The sequenced sample consisted of peripheral blood. For the CDR3, the DNA is TGTGCCAGCAGCTGGCAGGGGCGAGGCGAGCAGTACTTC. This gives the protein CASSWQGRGEQYF.